This T cell receptor beta chain was observed in a study of neurological immune-mediated disorders. The making of cDNA relied on 5'RACE with 10-nucleotide random UMIs. Each sequencing run yielded over 160 million TCR-beta sequences from 15-18 subjects. TCRdb re-derived calls from the 5' RACE reads in MiXCR, one entry per CDR3 protein. The sample holds about 62,000 distinct CDR3 sequences, 3% to 4% seen once. This clonotype has just a few counts. Its target is not known. General study points: When repertoires were grouped phylogenetically, those of 18 of 34 multiple sclerosis patients fell into one related-CDR3 cluster, a possible signature.

Unsorted libraries used 2 million PBMCs kept at -80 degrees C. The specimen sequenced was PBMCs. This clonotype originated in a woman between 50 and 59 years old with multiple sclerosis.

The CDR3 nucleotides read TGCAGTGCTGCTGAGAACACTGAAGCTTTCTTT. Its translation is CSAAENTEAFF. The chain is built from TRBV20-1 and TRBJ1-1; D is ambiguous. V lost 5 bases to trimming and J lost 1 base, with 5 bases between them. The CDR3 length is 11 residues. From germline, CDR1 is DFQATT and CDR2 SNEGSKA (reference sequence).